These 10 T cell receptor beta chains share one sample of origin, sequenced in a study of control samples from healthy donors and cancer patients. Sequenced by immunoSEQ multiplex PCR; TCRdb stores in-frame clones only, minus some. Among 150,000 or so clones listed, more than 85% were seen once. Sequenced input: blood. The receptors were sampled from a man aged 18-30 years in good health.

This sequence joins TRBV7-2 and TRBJ2-3, with 9 nucleotides matching TRBD1. With V trimmed by 5 bases and J by 6 bases, 9 bases remained unmatched. Germline CDR1 SGHTA, CDR2 FQGNSA. This CDR3 is built from 15 residues. This CDR3 reads CASSVTGGVTDTQYF. The DNA for the CDR3 is TGTGCCAGCAGCGTAACAGGGGGCGTAACGGATACGCAGTATTTT.

The V call is TRBV11-2, the J call TRBJ2-1; 9 bases fit TRBD2. V gave up 4 bases and J gave up 6 bases; unmatched junction bases: 16. The CDR3 totals 18 residues. CDR1 SGHAT and CDR2 FQNNGV come from the germline V gene. The CDR3 DNA sequence: TGTGCCAGCAGCTCTCGTAGCTCCCGTAGCGGGAGCGGCAATGAGCAGTTCTTC. Amino acids: CASSSRSSRSGSGNEQFF.

The chain uses TRBV19 and TRBJ2-7; 8 bases are a match to TRBD1. The CDR3 is 14 residues long. The germline V gene encodes CDR1 LNHDA and CDR2 SQIVND (reference sequence). J lost 0 bases, V lost 6 bases, and 4 bases had no gene match. CDR3 protein: CASSRTGRSYEQYF. Here the CDR3 DNA reads TGTGCCAGTAGCCGGACAGGGCGCTCCTACGAGCAGTACTTC.

The chain carries TRBV21-1 and TRBJ1-1. TRBV21-1 counts as a pseudogene. There are 13 residues in the CDR3. In nucleotides, the CDR3 is TGTGCCAGCAGCAAAGACCTGAACACTGAAGCTTTCTTT. It encodes CASSKDLNTEAFF.

This chain links TRBV5-6 with TRBJ1-1, with D possibly being TRBD1 (5 bases). CDR3 length equals 13 residues. The V and J ends lost 0 bases and 8 bases respectively, with 11 bases between them. Germline V gene data show CDR1 as SGHDT and CDR2 as YYEEEE. CDR3 in DNA: TGTGCCAGCAGCTTGGTTGGACACGAAGAAGCTTTCTTT. Translated: CASSLVGHEEAFF.

This clone was seen a few times. The chain uses TRBV7-8 and TRBJ1-1; D is unclear. The CDR3 is 14 amino acids. Trimming left V 8 bases short and J 1 base short, with 14 bases between. CDR1 and CDR2 from the germline V gene are SGHVS and FQNEAQ. CDR3 sequence reads: CASVQGLGNTEAFF. CDR3 sequence (DNA): TGTGCCAGCGTACAAGGATTGGGGAACACTGAAGCTTTCTTT.

This clone was seen just once. This sequence joins TRBV11-1 and TRBJ2-1; D is perhaps TRBD1 or TRBD2 (5 bases each). Deletions cut 5 bases from V and 6 bases from J, with 14 bases between. The CDR3 is 14 amino acids. From germline, CDR1 is SGHAT and CDR2 FQDESV (reference sequence). CDR3 loop: CASSTQQAGNEQFF. The CDR3 DNA is TGTGCCAGCAGCACCCAACAGGCGGGCAATGAGCAGTTCTTC.

The V call is TRBV25-1, the J call TRBJ2-5; weak D call: TRBD1 (6 bases). Germline V CDR1 and CDR2: MGHDK, SYGVNS. V lost 3 bases to trimming and J lost 10 bases, with 24 bases between them. The CDR3 is made up of 16 amino acids. In DNA, the CDR3 is TGTGCCAGCAGTGATTCCTCCTACATCGGGCAGGGGATCCAGTACTTC. It specifies CASSDSSYIGQGIQYF.

V usage is TRBV5-1 and J usage is TRBJ1-2; unclear D gene. CDR1 and CDR2 (germline): SGHRS, YFSETQ. The CDR3 runs to 13 residues. With 0 bases removed from V and 5 bases from J, the gap between germline ends came to 8 bases. The CDR3 DNA follows: TGCGCCAGCAGCTTGGGTGACGGTTATGGCTACACCTTC. It is translated as CASSLGDGYGYTF.

The V and J genes are TRBV9 and TRBJ2-7; possibly TRBD1 for D (6 bases). From germline, CDR1 is SGDLS and CDR2 YYNGEE. Deletions cut 0 bases from V and 3 bases from J, with 10 bases between. The CDR3 loop spans 14 amino acids. CDR3 sequence reads: CASSVGRGGYEQYF. The CDR3 DNA sequence: TGTGCCAGCAGCGTAGGTAGAGGGGGCTACGAGCAGTACTTC.